A single sample is the source of the 17 T cell receptor beta chains below, sequenced in a study of regulatory T cells in long-lasting Graves disease. CDR3 regions were amplified by Arm-PCR using iRepertoire HTBI primers to build TCR beta libraries. TCRdb analysed the multiplex PCR reads with MiXCR anew, one entry per CDR3 protein. The sample yields 240,000 or so distinct CDR3 sequences, around 20% seen once. Sample time point: newly diagnosed GD, antithyroid drugs for less than 3 months. Making the TCR library involved RNA that had been extracted from PBMCs. The sample was peripheral blood mononuclear cells (PBMCs), taken at new diagnosis, from a patient treated with antithyroid drugs. These receptor sequences come from a female donor with Graves disease.

This clonotype was counted between two and nine times. The rearrangement uses TRBV20-1 and TRBJ1-6; D unresolved. The germline gives CDR1 DFQATT, CDR2 SNEGSKA (reference sequence). Trimming stripped 4 bases from V and 3 bases from J, with 7 bases between. The CDR3 contains 13 residues. In nucleotides, the CDR3 is TGCAGTGCTATACTCAACTATAATTCACCCCTCCACTTT. Translating gives CSAILNYNSPLHF.

This clonotype was picked up many times. The gene calls are TRBV7-9 and TRBJ1-1; TRBD1 might be the D (5 bases). V was cut by 5 bases and J by 4 bases, with 11 bases left in between. Germline CDR1 reads SEHNR; CDR2 reads FQNEAQ (reference sequence). This CDR3 spans 13 amino acids. The chain's CDR3 is CASSAEGVTEAFF. The CDR3 DNA follows: TGTGCCAGCAGCGCGGAAGGGGTCACTGAAGCTTTCTTT.

This clonotype was seen repeatedly, ten times or more. The chain links TRBV4-2 to TRBJ2-1, with 7 positions matching TRBD2. The V gene's germline CDR1 is LGHNA and CDR2 YNFKEQ. With 0 bases clipped from V and 9 bases from J, the junction kept 11 bases outside the gene matches. The CDR3 has 16 amino acids. CDR3 protein: CASSQETAGEGGEQFF. In DNA form, the CDR3 reads TGTGCCAGCAGCCAAGAAACGGCGGGAGAGGGCGGTGAGCAGTTCTTC.

This clonotype appeared many times. This rearrangement joins TRBV7-2 to TRBJ2-7; 11 nucleotides agree with TRBD2. V shed 5 bases, J shed 6 bases, and the junction held 9 bases outside the gene matches. The germline gives CDR1 SGHTA, CDR2 FQGNSA. The CDR3 runs 15 residues. CDR3 protein: CASSPDGSGRAEQYF. CDR3 bases: TGTGCCAGCAGCCCCGACGGTAGCGGGAGGGCCGAGCAGTACTTC.

This clonotype was seen ten or more times. This chain links TRBV20-1 with TRBJ2-7; D gene unclear. Germline V lookup: CDR1 DFQATT, CDR2 SNEGSKA (reference sequence). The V gene lost 6 bases and the J gene lost 6 bases, with 12 bases spanning the gap. The CDR3 totals 11 residues. The CDR3 region has the DNA TGCAGTGCCACCCTTCAGGCCGAGCAGTACTTC. Its translation is CSATLQAEQYF.

This clonotype was seen ten or more times. The V gene is TRBV5-5, the J gene TRBJ1-6; D call uncertain. CDR1 SGHKS and CDR2 YYEKEE come from the germline V gene (reference sequence). This CDR3 contains 11 residues. V lost 9 bases and J lost 8, with 9 bases in between. The CDR3 region has the DNA TGTGCCATCCCGCTCCATTCACCCCTCCACTTT. Translating gives CAIPLHSPLHF. Full variable domain (outside the CDR3, taken from reference TRBV5-5 and TRBJ1-6): DAGVTQSPTHLIKTRGQQVTLRCSPISGHKSVSWYQQVLGQGPQFIFQYYEKEERGRGNFPDRFSARQFPNYSSELNVNALLLGDSALYLCAIPLHSPLHFGNGTRLTVT.

V and J are TRBV11-3 and TRBJ2-1; 11 positions agree with TRBD2. Germline values: CDR1 SGHNT, CDR2 YENEEA. Trimming cost V 2 bases and J 4 bases; bases outside gene matches: 7. The CDR3 contains 17 residues. CDR3 region: CASSLLISGRGYNEQFF. The CDR3 nucleotides read TGTGCCAGCAGCTTACTCATTAGCGGGAGGGGTTACAATGAGCAGTTCTTC.

This rearrangement joins TRBV28 to TRBJ1-2; maybe TRBD1 (6 bases). This CDR3 is 13 amino acids long. Germline assignment: CDR1 MDHEN and CDR2 SYDVKM. V dropped 7 bases and J dropped 6 bases, with 15 bases sitting between them. The DNA of the CDR3 is TGTGCCAGCACTTACAGGGTCTCGCATGGCTACACCTTC. As protein: CASTYRVSHGYTF.

This clonotype was recorded at least ten times. For the CDR3, the DNA is TGTGCCAGCGGTGGACAGGTTCTCCCCTACGAGCAGTACTTC. Translating gives CASGGQVLPYEQYF. V and J are TRBV6-2 or TRBV6-3 and TRBJ2-7; the match to TRBD1 covers 7 bases. V lost 8 bases, J lost 2 bases, and 9 bases stayed unmatched. This CDR3 has 14 residues. Germline V lookup: CDR1 MNHEY, CDR2 SVGEGT.

This clonotype occurred many times. The V gene is TRBV7-9, the J gene TRBJ2-1; 10 positions agree with TRBD1. This CDR3 spans 19 amino acids. Germline trimming cut 3 bases from V and 0 bases from J; bases unmatched to any gene: 11. Germline values: CDR1 SEHNR, CDR2 FQNEAQ (reference sequence). The CDR3 sequence: CASSFSRDRGFGSYNEQFF. In DNA, the CDR3 is TGTGCCAGCAGCTTTTCTAGGGACAGGGGTTTCGGCTCCTACAATGAGCAGTTCTTC.

This clonotype was picked up a small number of times. The V call is TRBV12-3 or TRBV12-4, the J call TRBJ1-2, with TRBD1 matching over 7 bases. This CDR3 is 18 amino acids long. Trimming at V came to 1 base and at J to 1 base, leaving 12 bases not matched to a gene. DNA for the CDR3: TGTGCCAGCAGTTTAGACAGGGGCCGTCCAGGACTTAACTATGGCTACACCTTC. Translating it yields CASSLDRGRPGLNYGYTF.

This clonotype was recorded at least ten times. The CDR3 loop is CSVGQVYNEQFF. CDR3 nucleotide sequence: TGCAGCGTGGGACAGGTGTACAATGAGCAGTTCTTC. The chain is built from TRBV29-1 and TRBJ2-1; 8 nucleotides line up with TRBD1. Germline values: CDR1 SQVTM, CDR2 ANQGSEA. The CDR3 extends over 12 amino acids. The J segment lost 4 bases and the V segment lost 6 bases, leaving 2 bases of the junction unmatched.

This clonotype was counted ten times or more. The chain links TRBV11-2 to TRBJ2-1; D gene uncertain. Trimming took off 5 bases at V and 9 bases at J, with 20 bases between the two ends. The CDR3 length is 15 residues. Germline V gene sequence: CDR1 SGHAT, CDR2 FQNNGV. CDR3 residues: CASSAEIGPTFEQFF. CDR3 nucleotide sequence: TGTGCCAGCAGCGCTGAGATTGGACCTACGTTTGAGCAGTTCTTC.

This clonotype came up many times. The V call is TRBV14, the J call TRBJ2-1, with 7 bases lining up with TRBD2. CDR1 and CDR2 (germline): SGHDN, FVKESK. This CDR3 comprises 15 residues. J lost 7 bases, V lost 4 bases, and 10 bases had no gene match. The CDR3 nucleotides read TGTGCCAGCAGCCCATCCGGCCTAGCGGTAAATGAGCAGTTCTTC. Its translation is CASSPSGLAVNEQFF.

This clonotype was seen repeatedly, ten times or more. The V and J genes are TRBV7-9 and TRBJ1-1; D unclear. Germline lookup yields CDR1 SEHNR and CDR2 FQNEAQ (reference sequence). V was trimmed by 5 bases and J by 0 bases, leaving 10 bases between them. The CDR3 contains 14 residues. The DNA of the CDR3 is TGTGCCAGCAGCATAGAGAAGGTGAACACTGAAGCTTTCTTT. The encoded protein is CASSIEKVNTEAFF.

In this sample, this clonotype turned up many times. V usage is TRBV28 and J usage is TRBJ2-5; a possible D gene is TRBD2 (6 bases). CDR3 length: 14 amino acids. The V end was cut by 5 bases, the J end by 0 bases, with 10 bases between. In germline, CDR1 is MDHEN, CDR2 SYDVKM. The CDR3 is CASSIWTNQETQYF. The CDR3 DNA sequence: TGTGCCAGCAGTATTTGGACTAACCAAGAGACCCAGTACTTC. Looking up the rest from reference TRBV28 and TRBJ2-5 gives the full variable domain: DVKVTQSSRYLVKRTGEKVFLECVQDMDHENMFWYRQDPGLGLRLIYFSYDVKMKEKGDIPEGYSVSREKKERFSLILESASTNQTSMYLCASSIWTNQETQYFGPGTRLLVL.

This clonotype has at least ten counts. This chain links TRBV12-3 or TRBV12-4 with TRBJ2-7; D is uncertain. Trimming removed 2 bases from V and 4 bases from J, with 12 bases in between. This CDR3 spans 14 amino acids. The CDR3, as DNA: TGTGCCAGCAGTTTAAGCAGCGATCCTTACGAGCAGTACTTC. Translating it yields CASSLSSDPYEQYF.